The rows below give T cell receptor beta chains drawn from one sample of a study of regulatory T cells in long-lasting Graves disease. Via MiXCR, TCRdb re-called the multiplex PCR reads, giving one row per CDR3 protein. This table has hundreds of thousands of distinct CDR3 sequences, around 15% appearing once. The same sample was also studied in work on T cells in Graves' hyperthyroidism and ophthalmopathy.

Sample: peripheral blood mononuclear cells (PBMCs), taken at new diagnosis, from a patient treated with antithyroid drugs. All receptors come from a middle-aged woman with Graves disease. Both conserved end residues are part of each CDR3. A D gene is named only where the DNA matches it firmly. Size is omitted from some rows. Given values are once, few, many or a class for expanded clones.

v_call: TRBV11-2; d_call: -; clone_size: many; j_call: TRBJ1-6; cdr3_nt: TGTGCCAGCAGCCCAGGACGCGGTAATTCACCCCTCCACTTT; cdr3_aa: CASSPGRGNSPLHF
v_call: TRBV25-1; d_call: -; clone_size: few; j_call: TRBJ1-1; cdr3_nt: TGTGCCAGCAGTGAAATGGCGGGGCGTGCGACTGAAGCTTTCTTT; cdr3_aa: CASSEMAGRATEAFF
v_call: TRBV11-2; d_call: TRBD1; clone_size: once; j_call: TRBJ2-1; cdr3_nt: TGTGCCAGCAGCCGGACAACAGGGGCTGGCTCCTACAATGAGCAGTTCTTC; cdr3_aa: CASSRTTGAGSYNEQFF
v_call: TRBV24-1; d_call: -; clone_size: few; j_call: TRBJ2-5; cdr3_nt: TGTGCCACCAGTGCGGGAGAGACCCAGTACTTC; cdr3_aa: CATSAGETQYF
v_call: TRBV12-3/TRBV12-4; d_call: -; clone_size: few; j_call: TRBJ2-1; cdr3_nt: TGTGCCAGCACCAACCGGATTGAGCAGTTCTTC; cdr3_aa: CASTNRIEQFF
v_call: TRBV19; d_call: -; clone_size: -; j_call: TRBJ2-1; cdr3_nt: TGTGCCAGTAGTATGGAAGGGCCACAATACAATGAGCAGTTCTTC; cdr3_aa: CASSMEGPQYNEQFF
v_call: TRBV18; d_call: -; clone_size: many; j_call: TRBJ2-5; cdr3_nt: TGTGCCAGCTCACCAAGTAGAGGGGAGACCCAGTACTTC; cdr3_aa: CASSPSRGETQYF
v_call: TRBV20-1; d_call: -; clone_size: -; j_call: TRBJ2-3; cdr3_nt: TGCAGTGCTAGAGATCCGCGAGGGACCACAGATACGCAGTATTTT; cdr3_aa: CSARDPRGTTDTQYF
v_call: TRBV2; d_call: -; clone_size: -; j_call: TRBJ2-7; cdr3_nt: TGTGCCAGCACCGGTGGCATCTCCTACGAGCAGTACTTC; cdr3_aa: CASTGGISYEQYF
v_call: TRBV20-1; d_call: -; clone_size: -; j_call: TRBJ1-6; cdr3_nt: TGCAGTGTCAGAGAGGGCCAAGGAGGCTATAATTCACCCCTCCACTTT; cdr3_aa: CSVREGQGGYNSPLHF
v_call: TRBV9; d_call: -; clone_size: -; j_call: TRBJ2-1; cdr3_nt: TGTGCCAGCAGCGCACAGCCTGATGGGGATGAGCAGTTCTTC; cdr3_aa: CASSAQPDGDEQFF
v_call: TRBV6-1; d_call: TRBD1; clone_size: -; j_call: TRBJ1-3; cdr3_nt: TGTGCCAGCAGTCGGGACAGGGGTGGATCCACCATATATTTT; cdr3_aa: CASSRDRGGSTIYF
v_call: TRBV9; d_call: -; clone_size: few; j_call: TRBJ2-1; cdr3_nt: TGTGCCAGCAGTCCGACACCTCTCAGCCACAATGAGCAGTTCTTC; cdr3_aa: CASSPTPLSHNEQFF
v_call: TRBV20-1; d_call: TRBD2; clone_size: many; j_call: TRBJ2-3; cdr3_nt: TGCAGTGCTAATAGATTACTAGCGGGCCCTGGCACAGATACGCAGTATTTT; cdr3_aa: CSANRLLAGPGTDTQYF
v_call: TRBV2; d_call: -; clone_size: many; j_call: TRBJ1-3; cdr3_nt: TGTGCCAGCAGCGAAACAGAACGGAACTCTGGAAACGCCATATATTTT; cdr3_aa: CASSETERNSGNAIYF
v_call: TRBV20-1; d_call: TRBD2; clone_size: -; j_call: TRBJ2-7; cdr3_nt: TGCAGTGCTAGAGATGCCTTGGTAGCGGGGGGGAAGTACGAGCAGTACTTC; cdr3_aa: CSARDALVAGGKYEQYF
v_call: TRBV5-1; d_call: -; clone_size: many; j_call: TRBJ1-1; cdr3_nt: TGCGCCAGCAGCCATCCAGACTGGAACACTGAAGCTTTCTTT; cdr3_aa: CASSHPDWNTEAFF
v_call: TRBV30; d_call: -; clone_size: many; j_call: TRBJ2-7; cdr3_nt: TGTGCCTGGAATCACCCAGGGGATCGCTCCTACGAGCAGTACTTC; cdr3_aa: CAWNHPGDRSYEQYF
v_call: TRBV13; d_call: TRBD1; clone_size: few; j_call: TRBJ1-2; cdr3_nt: TGTGCCAGCAGCCGAGGACAGGGGGCTAGCGACTATGGCTACACCTTC; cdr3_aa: CASSRGQGASDYGYTF
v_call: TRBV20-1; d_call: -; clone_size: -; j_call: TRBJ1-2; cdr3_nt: TGCAGTGCTAGAGATAACCATGGCAGGGCGCGGGGTGGCTACACCTTC; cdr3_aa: CSARDNHGRARGGYTF
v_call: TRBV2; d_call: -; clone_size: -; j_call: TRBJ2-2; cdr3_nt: TGTGCCAGCATCCCAAAGGGCAGAGCGAGTGTCACCGGGGAGCTGTTTTTT; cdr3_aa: CASIPKGRASVTGELFF
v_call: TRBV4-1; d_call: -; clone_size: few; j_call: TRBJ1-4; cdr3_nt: TGCGCCAGCAGCCAAGAACAGGGTAATGAAAAACTGTTTTTT; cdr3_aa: CASSQEQGNEKLFF
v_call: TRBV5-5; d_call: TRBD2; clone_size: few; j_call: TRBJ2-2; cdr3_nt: TGTGCCAGCAGGCGTCTAGCGGGGGGTTTGAACACCGGGGAGCTGTTTTTT; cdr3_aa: CASRRLAGGLNTGELFF
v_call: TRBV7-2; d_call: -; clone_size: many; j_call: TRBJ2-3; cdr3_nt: TGTGCCAGCAGCTTAGGAGGGACGGACACAGATACGCAGTATTTT; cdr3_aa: CASSLGGTDTDTQYF
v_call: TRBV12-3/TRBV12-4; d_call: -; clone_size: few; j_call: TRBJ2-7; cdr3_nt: TGTGCCAGCACCTTTAGCCTTAACGAGCAGTACTTC; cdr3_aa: CASTFSLNEQYF
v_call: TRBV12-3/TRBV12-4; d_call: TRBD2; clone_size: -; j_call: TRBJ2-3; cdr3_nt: TGTGCCAGCAGTAGCCTCTTGCGGGGGTACACAGATACGCAGTATTTT; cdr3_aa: CASSSLLRGYTDTQYF
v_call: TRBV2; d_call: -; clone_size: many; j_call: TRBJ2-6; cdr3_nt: TGTGCCAGCAGCGGCATTACGAGCTCTGGGGCCAACGTCCTGACTTTC; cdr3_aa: CASSGITSSGANVLTF
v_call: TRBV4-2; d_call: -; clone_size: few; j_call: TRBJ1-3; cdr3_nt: TGTGCCAGCAGCCAAGAGAGGGGCGCGTTGGATCGCGGAAACACCATATATTTT; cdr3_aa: CASSQERGALDRGNTIYF
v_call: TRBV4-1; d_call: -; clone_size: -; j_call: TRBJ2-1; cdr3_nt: TGCGCCAGCGGCCAAGATGGAGGTGCCTACAATGAGCAGTTCTTC; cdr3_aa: CASGQDGGAYNEQFF
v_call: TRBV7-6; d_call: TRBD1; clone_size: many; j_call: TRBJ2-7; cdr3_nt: TGTGCCAGCAGTCGAGGACAGGGGATCCCCTACGAGCAGTACTTC; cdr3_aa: CASSRGQGIPYEQYF
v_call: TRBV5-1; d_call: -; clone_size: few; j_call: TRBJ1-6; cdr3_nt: TGCGCCAGCAGATACTACGGGGATTCACCCCTCCACTTT; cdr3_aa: CASRYYGDSPLHF
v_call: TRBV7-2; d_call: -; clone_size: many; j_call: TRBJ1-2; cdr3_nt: TGTGCCAGCAGCTCTCACATTTCCCCAGGGGGCTACACCTTC; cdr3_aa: CASSSHISPGGYTF
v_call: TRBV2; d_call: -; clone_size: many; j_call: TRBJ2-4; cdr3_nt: TGTGCCAGCAGCTCGACAGGAGGAATGGCCAAAAACATTCAGTACTTC; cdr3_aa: CASSSTGGMAKNIQYF
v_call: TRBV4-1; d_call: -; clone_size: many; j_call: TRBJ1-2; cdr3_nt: TGCGCCAGCAGCCAAGAAACGGGGAACTATGGCTACACCTTC; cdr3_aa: CASSQETGNYGYTF
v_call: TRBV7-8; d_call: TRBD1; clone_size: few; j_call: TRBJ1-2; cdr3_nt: TGTGCCAGCAGCTTAGACCTTACAGGGGGGGGCGGCTACACCTTC; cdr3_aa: CASSLDLTGGGGYTF
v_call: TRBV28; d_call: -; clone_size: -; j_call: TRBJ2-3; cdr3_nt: TGTGCCAGCAGTTCAAACAGGGCTATTGGGACAGATACGCAGTATTTT; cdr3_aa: CASSSNRAIGTDTQYF
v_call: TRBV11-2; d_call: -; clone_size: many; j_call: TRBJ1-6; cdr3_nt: TGTGCCAGCAGCTTAGAGGTGGTCTGGGGTTCACCCCTCCACTTT; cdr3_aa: CASSLEVVWGSPLHF
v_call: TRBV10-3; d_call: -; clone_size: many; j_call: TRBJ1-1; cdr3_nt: TGTGCCATCAGTTCTGTGGGGTTCCCCTCGAACACTGAAGCTTTCTTT; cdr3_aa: CAISSVGFPSNTEAFF
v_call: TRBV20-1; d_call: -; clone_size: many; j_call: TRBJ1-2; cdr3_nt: TGCAGTGCTAGAGGGGGCAGCGTCGCCTATGGCTACACCTTC; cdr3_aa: CSARGGSVAYGYTF
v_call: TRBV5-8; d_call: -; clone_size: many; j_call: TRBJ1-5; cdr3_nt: TGTGCCAGCAACTACGGACAGTCTATCAATCAGCCCCAGCATTTT; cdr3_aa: CASNYGQSINQPQHF
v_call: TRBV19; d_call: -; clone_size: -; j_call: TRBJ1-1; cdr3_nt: TGTGCCAGTAGGTGGGGTAGCGGCACTGAAGCTTTCTTT; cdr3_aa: CASRWGSGTEAFF
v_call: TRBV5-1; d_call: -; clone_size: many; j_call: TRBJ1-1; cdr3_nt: TGCGCCAGCAGCCGTCAACAGGAAAACACTGAAGCTTTCTTT; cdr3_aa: CASSRQQENTEAFF
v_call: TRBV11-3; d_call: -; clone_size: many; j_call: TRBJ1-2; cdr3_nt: TGTGCCAGCAGTCTGACTGGACAGTATGGCTACACCTTC; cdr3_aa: CASSLTGQYGYTF
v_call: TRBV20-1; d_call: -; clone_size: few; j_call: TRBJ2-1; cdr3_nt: TGCAGTGCTAGAGGAGGGAGCACTCTAGGACCTATTTACAATGAGCAGTTCTTC; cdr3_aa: CSARGGSTLGPIYNEQFF
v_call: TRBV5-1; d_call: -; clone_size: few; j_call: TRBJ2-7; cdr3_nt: TGCGCCAGCAGCTTGGCCGTGGGACAAGTTCCTGATCACTACGAGCAGTACTTC; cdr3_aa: CASSLAVGQVPDHYEQYF
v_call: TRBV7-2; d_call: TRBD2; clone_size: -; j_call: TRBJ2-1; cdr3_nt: TGTGCCAGCAGCTTCGCGGGGGGAGACAATGAGCAGTTCTTC; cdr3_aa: CASSFAGGDNEQFF
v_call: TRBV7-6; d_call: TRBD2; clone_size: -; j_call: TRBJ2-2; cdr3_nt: TGTGCCAGCAGCTACCCTTCTAGCGGGGGGAACACCGGGGAGCTGTTTTTT; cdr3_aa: CASSYPSSGGNTGELFF
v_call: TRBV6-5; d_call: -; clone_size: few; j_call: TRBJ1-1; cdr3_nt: TGTGCCAGCAGTTACAACCGGGACTTACCAGAAGCTTTCTTT; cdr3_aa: CASSYNRDLPEAFF
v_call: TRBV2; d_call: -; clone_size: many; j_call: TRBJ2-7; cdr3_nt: TGTGCCAGCACTAGGAACTACGAGCAGTACTTC; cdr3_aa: CASTRNYEQYF
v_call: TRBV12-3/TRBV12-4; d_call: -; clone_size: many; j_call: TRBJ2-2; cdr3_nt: TGTGCCAGCAGCACCGGACAGTTCGGGGAGCTGTTTTTT; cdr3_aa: CASSTGQFGELFF
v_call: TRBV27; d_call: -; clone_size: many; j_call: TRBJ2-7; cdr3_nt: TGTGCCAGCAGTTTATACGGACACCGCTACGAGCAGTACTTC; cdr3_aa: CASSLYGHRYEQYF
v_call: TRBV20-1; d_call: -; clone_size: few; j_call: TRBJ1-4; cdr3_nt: TGCAGTGCTAGAGAATGGGGGCCGGCTAATGAAAAACTGTTTTTT; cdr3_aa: CSAREWGPANEKLFF
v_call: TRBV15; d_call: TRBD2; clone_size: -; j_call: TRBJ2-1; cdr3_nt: TGTGCCACCAGCACGGGACTAGCGGGGGGGCCTAAACAGTTCTTC; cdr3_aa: CATSTGLAGGPKQFF
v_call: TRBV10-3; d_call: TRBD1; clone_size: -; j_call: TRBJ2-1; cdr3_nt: TGTGCCGCCCACGGGACAGACAATGAGCAGTTCTTC; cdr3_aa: CAAHGTDNEQFF
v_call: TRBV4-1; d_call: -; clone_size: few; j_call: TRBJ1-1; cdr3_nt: TGCGCCAGCAGCCAAGAAGGAGATTACATGAACACTGAAGCTTTCTTT; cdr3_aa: CASSQEGDYMNTEAFF
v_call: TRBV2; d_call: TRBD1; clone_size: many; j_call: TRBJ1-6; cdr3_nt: TGTGCCAGCAGTGAAGCGCGGAGCCGGGGGACAGGGGGCTTCAATTCACCCCTCCACTTT; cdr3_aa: CASSEARSRGTGGFNSPLHF
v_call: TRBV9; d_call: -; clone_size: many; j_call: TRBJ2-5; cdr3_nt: TGTGCCAGCAGCGTAGCGAGCGGCGAAGAGACCCAGTACTTC; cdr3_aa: CASSVASGEETQYF
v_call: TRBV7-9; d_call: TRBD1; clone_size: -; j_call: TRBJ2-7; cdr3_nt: TGTGCCAGCAGCTCTTGGACAGGGAATTACTACGAGCAGTACTTC; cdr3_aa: CASSSWTGNYYEQYF
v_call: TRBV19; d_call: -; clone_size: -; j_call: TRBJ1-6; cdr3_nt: TGTGCCAGTAGTATTTCGGGCAGTTATAATTCACCCCTCCACTTT; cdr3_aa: CASSISGSYNSPLHF